A selection of T cell receptor beta chains follows, all from one sample in a study of T cells after yellow fever vaccination. TCRdb reprocessed the 5' RACE reads via MiXCR and lists one record per CDR3 protein. The table includes a few hundred thousand distinct CDR3 sequences, approximately 4% detected once. The input for sequencing was PBMCs, taken 5 days after the yellow fever booster vaccination. The source of these receptors is a man between 18 and 29 years old who received the YFV17D yellow fever vaccine. The CDR3 runs from the conserved cysteine through the conserved F or W. A D gene is named only where the DNA matches it firmly. Clone size is shown for a subset of rows, as once, few, many or a class of expanded clone.

j_call: TRBJ2-3
clone_size: few
d_call: .
v_call: TRBV5-1
cdr3_length: 15
cdr3_nt: TGCGCCAGCAGCTTGGCTACAGATCTTGGAGATACGCAGTATTTT
cdr3_aa: CASSLATDLGDTQYF

j_call: TRBJ1-2
clone_size: .
d_call: .
v_call: TRBV5-1
cdr3_length: 13
cdr3_nt: TGCGCCAGCAGCTTGGATTCTCTCTATGGCTACACCTTC
cdr3_aa: CASSLDSLYGYTF

j_call: TRBJ2-3
clone_size: few
d_call: .
v_call: TRBV4-3
cdr3_length: 14
cdr3_nt: TGCGCCAGCAGCCAAGGGGGCCGGGATGTTACGCAGTATTTT
cdr3_aa: CASSQGGRDVTQYF

j_call: TRBJ2-1
clone_size: .
d_call: TRBD2
v_call: TRBV20-1
cdr3_length: 14
cdr3_nt: TGCAGTGCTAGGACTGGGGCGGGGGACAATGAGCAGTTCTTC
cdr3_aa: CSARTGAGDNEQFF

j_call: TRBJ2-2
clone_size: .
d_call: .
v_call: TRBV5-1
cdr3_length: 18
cdr3_nt: TGCGCCAGCAGCCCTACTACTTATTGGTGGGGGGCCACCGGGGAGCTGTTTTTT
cdr3_aa: CASSPTTYWWGATGELFF

j_call: TRBJ2-5
clone_size: .
d_call: TRBD2
v_call: TRBV5-1
cdr3_length: 16
cdr3_nt: TGCGCCAGCAGCTTGGGCGGACTAGCGGGGGGGGAGACCCAGTACTTC
cdr3_aa: CASSLGGLAGGETQYF

j_call: TRBJ2-3
clone_size: few
d_call: .
v_call: TRBV5-1
cdr3_length: 15
cdr3_nt: TGCGCCAGCAGCTTGGCAGGGGTGAGCACAGATACGCAGTATTTT
cdr3_aa: CASSLAGVSTDTQYF

j_call: TRBJ2-5
clone_size: few
d_call: .
v_call: TRBV3-1
cdr3_length: 13
cdr3_nt: TGTGCCAGCAGCCAAGATTTTCAAGAGACCCAGTACTTC
cdr3_aa: CASSQDFQETQYF

j_call: TRBJ2-5
clone_size: .
d_call: .
v_call: TRBV12-3/TRBV12-4
cdr3_length: 13
cdr3_nt: TGTGCCAGCAGTTTAAGCAGCCCCGAGACCCAGTACTTC
cdr3_aa: CASSLSSPETQYF

j_call: TRBJ1-5
clone_size: few
d_call: .
v_call: TRBV5-6
cdr3_length: 15
cdr3_nt: TGTGCCAGCAGCCGTAGGTCCTTAGGGAATCAGCCCCAGCATTTT
cdr3_aa: CASSRRSLGNQPQHF

j_call: TRBJ1-2
clone_size: .
d_call: .
v_call: TRBV19
cdr3_length: 15
cdr3_nt: TGTGCCACCGATTCCGGGACATCTCCCAACTATGGCTACACCTTC
cdr3_aa: CATDSGTSPNYGYTF

j_call: TRBJ1-6
clone_size: .
d_call: .
v_call: TRBV20-1
cdr3_length: 13
cdr3_nt: TGCAGTGCTAGTCCTACAGGAAATTCACCCCTCCACTTT
cdr3_aa: CSASPTGNSPLHF

j_call: TRBJ2-3
clone_size: .
d_call: TRBD2
v_call: TRBV4-2
cdr3_length: 18
cdr3_nt: TGTGCCAGCAGCCAATATCTAGCGGGGGCCTCCAGCACAGATACGCAGTATTTT
cdr3_aa: CASSQYLAGASSTDTQYF

j_call: TRBJ1-5
clone_size: .
d_call: .
v_call: TRBV20-1
cdr3_length: 12
cdr3_nt: TGCAGTGCTAGAAGTTTCCTGGAGCCCCAGCATTTT
cdr3_aa: CSARSFLEPQHF

j_call: TRBJ2-3
clone_size: .
d_call: .
v_call: TRBV12-3/TRBV12-4
cdr3_length: 14
cdr3_nt: TGTGCCAGCAGTGGGTCGCGGCCCACAGATACGCAGTATTTT
cdr3_aa: CASSGSRPTDTQYF

j_call: TRBJ2-3
clone_size: .
d_call: .
v_call: TRBV2
cdr3_length: 14
cdr3_nt: TGTGCCAGCAGTGGCGGGTACATCACAGATACGCAGTATTTT
cdr3_aa: CASSGGYITDTQYF

j_call: TRBJ2-5
clone_size: .
d_call: TRBD1
v_call: TRBV28
cdr3_length: 14
cdr3_nt: TGTGCCAGCAGTTCGACAGGGCCTCTGGAGACCCAGTACTTC
cdr3_aa: CASSSTGPLETQYF

j_call: TRBJ1-5
clone_size: many
d_call: .
v_call: TRBV12-3/TRBV12-4
cdr3_length: 14
cdr3_nt: TGTGCCAGCAGTTCCAGGGGCAGCAATCAGCCCCAGCATTTT
cdr3_aa: CASSSRGSNQPQHF

j_call: TRBJ1-2
clone_size: few
d_call: .
v_call: TRBV7-8
cdr3_length: 14
cdr3_nt: TGTGCCAGCAGCTCCGGGGAGGGAGACTATGGCTACACCTTC
cdr3_aa: CASSSGEGDYGYTF

j_call: TRBJ2-2
clone_size: .
d_call: .
v_call: TRBV24-1
cdr3_length: 15
cdr3_nt: TGTGCCACCAGTGAGAAAGACCTGGGGACCGGGGAGCTGTTTTTT
cdr3_aa: CATSEKDLGTGELFF

j_call: TRBJ2-5
clone_size: .
d_call: .
v_call: TRBV27
cdr3_length: 14
cdr3_nt: TGTGCCAGCACCCCCCTCGGTACCACCGGGACCCAGTACTTC
cdr3_aa: CASTPLGTTGTQYF

j_call: TRBJ2-5
clone_size: .
d_call: TRBD1
v_call: TRBV7-2
cdr3_length: 14
cdr3_nt: TGTGCCAGCAGCCAATCACAGGGGTTTGAGACCCAGTACTTC
cdr3_aa: CASSQSQGFETQYF

j_call: TRBJ1-1
clone_size: few
d_call: .
v_call: TRBV6-1
cdr3_length: 13
cdr3_nt: TGTGCCAGCAGTGAAATGCCGAACACTGAAGCTTTCTTT
cdr3_aa: CASSEMPNTEAFF

j_call: TRBJ1-5
clone_size: many
d_call: .
v_call: TRBV12-3/TRBV12-4
cdr3_length: 14
cdr3_nt: TGTGCCAGCAGTCCAGGGGTGGGGAGGCAGCCCCAGCATTTT
cdr3_aa: CASSPGVGRQPQHF

j_call: TRBJ1-1
clone_size: few
d_call: .
v_call: TRBV11-2
cdr3_length: 13
cdr3_nt: TGTGCCAGCAGCTTAGATACTCCGACTGAAGCTTTCTTT
cdr3_aa: CASSLDTPTEAFF

j_call: TRBJ2-3
clone_size: few
d_call: .
v_call: TRBV12-3/TRBV12-4
cdr3_length: 14
cdr3_nt: TGTGCCAGCAGTTTCCCCGCGGGGTCGGATACGCAGTATTTT
cdr3_aa: CASSFPAGSDTQYF

j_call: TRBJ2-3
clone_size: .
d_call: .
v_call: TRBV5-1
cdr3_length: 13
cdr3_nt: TGCGCCAGCAGCTCCTACCTTTCAGATACGCAGTATTTT
cdr3_aa: CASSSYLSDTQYF

j_call: TRBJ2-1
clone_size: few
d_call: .
v_call: TRBV11-2
cdr3_length: 17
cdr3_nt: TGTGCCAGCAGCCTTACGGCCGGGTCCCCAACCTACAATGAGCAGTTCTTC
cdr3_aa: CASSLTAGSPTYNEQFF

j_call: TRBJ2-5
clone_size: .
d_call: TRBD2
v_call: TRBV7-9
cdr3_length: 17
cdr3_nt: TGTGCCAGCAGCTTAGAGGTCGGACTAGCGAAGAAAGAGACCCAGTACTTC
cdr3_aa: CASSLEVGLAKKETQYF

j_call: TRBJ2-1
clone_size: many
d_call: TRBD2
v_call: TRBV2
cdr3_length: 14
cdr3_nt: TGTGCCAGCAGCACAGCGGGGGTTTACAATGAGCAGTTCTTC
cdr3_aa: CASSTAGVYNEQFF

j_call: TRBJ2-1
clone_size: many
d_call: TRBD1
v_call: TRBV10-1
cdr3_length: 19
cdr3_nt: TGCGCCAGCATTAGCGGACAGGGGGCGGCGTACCCCCAGTCGAATGAGCAGTTCTTC
cdr3_aa: CASISGQGAAYPQSNEQFF

j_call: TRBJ1-2
clone_size: many
d_call: .
v_call: TRBV18
cdr3_length: 17
cdr3_nt: TGTGCCAGCTCACCAGGAACAGGGAATTTCGGTCACTATGGCTACACCTTC
cdr3_aa: CASSPGTGNFGHYGYTF

j_call: TRBJ1-4
clone_size: .
d_call: TRBD1
v_call: TRBV12-3/TRBV12-4
cdr3_length: 15
cdr3_nt: TGTGCCAGCAGCTCCAGGACAGGAACTAATGAAAAACTGTTTTTT
cdr3_aa: CASSSRTGTNEKLFF

j_call: TRBJ2-2
clone_size: .
d_call: .
v_call: TRBV5-1
cdr3_length: 14
cdr3_nt: TGCGCCAGCAGCCCGACCACAGGGACCGGGGAGCTGTTTTTT
cdr3_aa: CASSPTTGTGELFF

j_call: TRBJ2-7
clone_size: many
d_call: .
v_call: TRBV19
cdr3_length: 13
cdr3_nt: TGTGCCACCCAAGACACCAACGGCTACGAGCAGTACTTC
cdr3_aa: CATQDTNGYEQYF

j_call: TRBJ1-5
clone_size: many
d_call: .
v_call: TRBV7-2
cdr3_length: 13
cdr3_nt: TGTGCCAGCAGCCGGGGGCGTAATCAGCCCCAGCATTTT
cdr3_aa: CASSRGRNQPQHF

j_call: TRBJ2-5
clone_size: .
d_call: TRBD1
v_call: TRBV28
cdr3_length: 16
cdr3_nt: TGTGCCAGCAGTTTAAGGTACAGGGGGCGAACGGAGACCCAGTACTTC
cdr3_aa: CASSLRYRGRTETQYF

j_call: TRBJ1-1
clone_size: few
d_call: .
v_call: TRBV6-5
cdr3_length: 12
cdr3_nt: TGTGCCAGCAGTTCCGTACGAGCTGAAGCTGTCTTT
cdr3_aa: CASSSVRAEAVF

j_call: TRBJ2-3
clone_size: few
d_call: .
v_call: TRBV5-1
cdr3_length: 15
cdr3_nt: TGCGCCAGCAGCCCCGTGGTAGAGACGGCGGATACGCAGTATTTT
cdr3_aa: CASSPVVETADTQYF

j_call: TRBJ2-5
clone_size: .
d_call: TRBD1
v_call: TRBV4-2
cdr3_length: 15
cdr3_nt: TGTGCCAGCAGCCCTGACAGGGGGACGCAAGAGACCCAGTACTTC
cdr3_aa: CASSPDRGTQETQYF

j_call: TRBJ2-3
clone_size: few
d_call: TRBD2
v_call: TRBV5-1
cdr3_length: 17
cdr3_nt: TGCGCCAGCAGCTTTGGTCCTTCTAGCGGGGGGGAAGATACGCAGTATTTT
cdr3_aa: CASSFGPSSGGEDTQYF

j_call: TRBJ2-5
clone_size: many
d_call: .
v_call: TRBV5-1
cdr3_length: 14
cdr3_nt: TGCGCCAGCAGCTCCGGACGGAGAGGGGAGACCCAGTACTTC
cdr3_aa: CASSSGRRGETQYF

j_call: TRBJ1-1
clone_size: .
d_call: .
v_call: TRBV12-3/TRBV12-4
cdr3_length: 13
cdr3_nt: TGTGCCAGCAGTTTAGACAGAGTAGTGGAGGCTTTCTTT
cdr3_aa: CASSLDRVVEAFF

j_call: TRBJ2-7
clone_size: few
d_call: TRBD1
v_call: TRBV2
cdr3_length: 15
cdr3_nt: TGTGCCAGCAGTGAGGTGGGTCAGGGGGCTGGCGAGCAGTACTTC
cdr3_aa: CASSEVGQGAGEQYF

j_call: TRBJ2-6
clone_size: few
d_call: .
v_call: TRBV24-1
cdr3_length: 15
cdr3_nt: TGTGCCACCAGTGATTCAACGGCCGGGGCCAACGTCCTGACTTTC
cdr3_aa: CATSDSTAGANVLTF

j_call: TRBJ2-3
clone_size: .
d_call: TRBD1
v_call: TRBV5-4
cdr3_length: 15
cdr3_nt: TGTGCCAGCCGATGGGCGGGACAGGGGGCTAGTACGAAGTATTTT
cdr3_aa: CASRWAGQGASTKYF